These 12 T cell receptor beta chains were sequenced from one sample in a study of radiation and T cells in renal cell carcinoma. Profiled with immunoSEQ multiplex PCR; TCRdb holds only in-frame clones, not every one. The sample records about 90,000 clones, around 80% being singletons. Time point: blood 4 weeks post-SBRT, at nephrectomy. The treatment is: 15 Gy SBRT to primary tumor, nephrectomy 4 weeks later. This specimen consisted of blood, obtained from a patient whose treatment included radiotherapy and nephrectomy. These receptors were collected from a man in his fifties or sixties with renal cell carcinoma.

This chain joins TRBV5-1 and TRBJ2-1, with D unresolved. The CDR3 is 15 amino acids. V was trimmed by 2 bases and J by 3 bases, leaving 12 bases between them. The germline gives CDR1 SGHRS, CDR2 YFSETQ. The CDR3 here is CASSFPLLHYNEQFF. As DNA, the CDR3 is TGCGCCAGCAGCTTTCCCCTATTGCACTACAATGAGCAGTTCTTC.

The rearrangement joins TRBV4-1 to TRBJ2-2; D is possibly TRBD1 or TRBD2 (6 bases each). Germline V gene lookup returns CDR1 MGHRA and CDR2 YSYEKL. Trimming took 2 bases from V and 4 from J, leaving 14 bases between them. The length of the CDR3 is 16 residues. CDR3 sequence reads: CASSQFTGRGTGELFF. The CDR3 nucleotides are TGCGCCAGCAGCCAATTTACAGGGCGGGGCACCGGGGAGCTGTTTTTT.

The V and J genes are TRBV6-1 and TRBJ1-2; D call uncertain. Germline CDR1 reads MNHNS; CDR2 reads SASEGT. This CDR3 contains 14 residues. Trimming left V 7 bases short and J 1 base short, with 13 bases between. The CDR3 DNA sequence: TGTGCCAGCAATGGCCACATCCTTAACTATGGCTACACCTTC. This sequence encodes CASNGHILNYGYTF.

The V gene is TRBV7-8, the J gene TRBJ1-5; unclear D gene. CDR3 size: 13 residues. Germline lookup yields CDR1 SGHVS and CDR2 FQNEAQ. Trimming removed 3 bases at V and 0 bases at J, with 3 bases between. CDR3 sequence: CASSFGSNQPQHF. The CDR3 region has the DNA TGTGCCAGCAGCTTCGGTAGCAATCAGCCCCAGCATTTT.

This chain uses TRBV27 with TRBJ2-7; D is perhaps TRBD1 (6 bases). Germline CDR1 is MNHEY and CDR2 is SMNVEV (reference sequence). With 2 bases removed from V and 5 bases from J, the gap between germline ends came to 13 bases. The length of the CDR3 is 14 residues. DNA of the CDR3: TGTGCCAGCAGTTTAGTGGGGGCCAAGGACGAGCAGTACTTC. Translating gives CASSLVGAKDEQYF.

This sequence joins TRBV30 and TRBJ2-7; D is undetermined. The V and J ends lost 1 base and 3 bases respectively, with 4 bases between them. Germline CDR1 GTSNPN, CDR2 SVGIG (reference sequence). CDR3 size: 11 residues. The CDR3 sequence is CAWSGNYEQYF. The CDR3 DNA reads as TGTGCCTGGAGTGGGAACTACGAGCAGTACTTC.

The gene calls are TRBV28 and TRBJ2-7; D is possibly TRBD1 (5 bases). Germline CDR1 is MDHEN and CDR2 is SYDVKM. The CDR3 contains 14 residues. Trimming left V 3 bases short and J 6 bases short, with 15 bases between. The CDR3 loop is CASSLQGRSAEQYF. DNA of the CDR3: TGTGCCAGCAGTTTGCAGGGTCGGTCGGCCGAGCAGTACTTC.

The rearrangement links TRBV7-8 to TRBJ2-3; 8 positions agree with TRBD2. The germline V gene has CDR1 SGHVS and CDR2 FQNEAQ. Trimming took 6 bases from V and 3 from J; bases not matched to a gene: 14. There are 17 residues in the CDR3. The CDR3 is CASSYGSGLAKTDTQYF. The CDR3 DNA follows: TGTGCCAGCAGTTACGGAAGCGGACTAGCCAAAACAGATACGCAGTATTTT.

The chain employs TRBV27 and TRBJ1-6, with TRBD1 matching 9 bases. This CDR3 is built from 17 residues. With V trimmed by 6 bases and J by 0 bases, 6 bases remained unmatched. Germline CDR1 and CDR2: MNHEY and SMNVEV (reference sequence). CDR3 sequence: CASRGQGDRSYNSPLHF. The CDR3 nucleotides read TGTGCCAGCAGGGGACAGGGCGACCGCTCCTATAATTCACCCCTCCACTTT.

Comment on this clone: At one boundary the junction diverges from the germline segment, which might be a read error. The chain links TRBV28 to TRBJ1-2; D is unclear. This CDR3 spans 13 amino acids. Germline CDR1 and CDR2: MDHEN and SYDVKM. CDR3 in DNA: TGTGCCAGCAGTCGCGGGTCTCCTAACCAAAGAGGCTTC. Amino acid sequence: CASSRGSPNQRGF.

V usage is TRBV2 and J usage is TRBJ2-1; D uncertain. This CDR3 has 12 residues. The ends were cut back, 6 bases at V and 5 bases at J, with 8 bases in the middle. Germline lookup yields CDR1 SNHLY and CDR2 FYNNEI. CDR3 protein: CASRTDHNEQFF. The CDR3 region has the DNA TGTGCCAGCAGGACGGACCACAATGAGCAGTTCTTC. Together with reference TRBV2 and TRBJ2-1, the CDR3 gives the full variable domain: EPEVTQTPSHQVTQMGQEVILRCVPISNHLYFYWYRQILGQKVEFLVSFYNNEISEKSEIFDDQFSVERPDGSNFTLKIRSTKLEDSAMYFCASRTDHNEQFFGPGTRLTVL.

V usage is TRBV4-1 and J usage is TRBJ2-5; no clear D gene. The CDR3 sequence is 15 residues long. CDR1 MGHRA and CDR2 YSYEKL come from the germline V gene. V dropped 1 base and J dropped 4 bases, with 13 bases sitting between them. CDR3 protein: CASSQASRRLETQYF. The CDR3 DNA sequence: TGCGCCAGCAGCCAAGCCTCTAGAAGACTAGAGACCCAGTACTTC.